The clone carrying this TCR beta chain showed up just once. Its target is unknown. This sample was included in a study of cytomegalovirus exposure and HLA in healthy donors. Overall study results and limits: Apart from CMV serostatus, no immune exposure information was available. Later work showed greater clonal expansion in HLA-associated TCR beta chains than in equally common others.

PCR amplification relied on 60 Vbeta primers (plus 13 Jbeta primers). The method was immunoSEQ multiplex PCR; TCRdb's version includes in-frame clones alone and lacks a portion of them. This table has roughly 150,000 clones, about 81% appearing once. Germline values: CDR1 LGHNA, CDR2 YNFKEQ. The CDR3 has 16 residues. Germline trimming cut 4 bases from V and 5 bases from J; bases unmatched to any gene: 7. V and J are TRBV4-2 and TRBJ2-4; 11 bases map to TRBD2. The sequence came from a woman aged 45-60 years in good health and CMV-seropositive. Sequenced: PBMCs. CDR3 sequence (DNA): TGTGCCAGCAGCCCATTTAGCGGGGGGGGGCAAAACATTCAGTACTTC. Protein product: CASSPFSGGGQNIQYF.